This T cell receptor beta chain was retrieved from a study of T cells after yellow fever vaccination. Looking at the study overall: Preparation used SMART-Seq v4 Ultra Low Input for the low-cell-number fractions. Findings and caveats of the study: A large majority of primary-vaccination clones showed up again after the booster (96% CD4, around 90% CD8).

There are a few counts of this clonotype. The antigen is unknown. The CDR3 has 14 residues. V dropped 5 bases and J dropped 5 bases, with 12 bases sitting between them. A process of 5'RACE template switching, which added a universal primer site and UMIs, was used to make TCR cDNA. TCRdb used MiXCR to reprocess the 5' RACE reads, holding one entry per CDR3 protein. This table holds some 340,000 distinct CDR3 sequences, roughly 4.3% found once. This clonotype was sampled from a young man who received the YFV17D yellow fever vaccine. Specimen: PBMCs, collected 5 days after the yellow fever booster vaccination. V and J are TRBV12-3 or TRBV12-4 and TRBJ2-2, with D perhaps assigned TRBD1 or TRBD2 (5 bases each). The CDR3 here is CASSLTRGTGELFF. The CDR3 DNA reads TGTGCCAGCAGTCTAACGAGGGGTACCGGGGAGCTGTTTTTT.